The next 17 T cell receptor beta chains were all read from a single sample in a study of cytomegalovirus exposure and HLA in healthy donors. The PCR was carried out with 60 Vbeta primers and 13 Jbeta primers. Sequencing was performed with immunoSEQ multiplex PCR; in TCRdb, only in-frame clones are kept and a portion is missing. The sample shows fewer than 150,000 clones, around three quarters of them seen only once. The material sequenced was PBMCs. The source of these receptors is a middle-aged man in good health and CMV-seropositive.

This clone turned up a few times. This chain joins TRBV6-1 and TRBJ2-7; 8 bases are shared with TRBD1. The CDR3 spans 14 residues. J was trimmed by 1 base and V by 6 bases; bases with no gene match: 5. The germline V gene has CDR1 MNHNS and CDR2 SASEGT. CDR3 nucleotides: TGTGCCAGCAGCTCAGGGGACAGGTCCTACGAGCAGTACTTC. This translates into CASSSGDRSYEQYF.

The chain combines TRBV14 with TRBJ2-6; maybe TRBD1 (5 bases). Germline CDR1 and CDR2: SGHDN and FVKESK. V gave up 0 bases and J gave up 0 bases, with 18 bases separating them. There are 20 residues in the CDR3. Here the CDR3 DNA reads TGTGCCAGCAGCCAAGATTGGGTAGGGGTCTTTAGCTCTGGGGCCAACGTCCTGACTTTC. It codes for CASSQDWVGVFSSGANVLTF.

CDR3 sequence (DNA): TGCGCCAGCAGCTTGGTAGGGACTCCCGTCGCGTACGAGCAGTACTTC. It encodes CASSLVGTPVAYEQYF. The chain uses TRBV5-1 and TRBJ2-7; TRBD2 is a possible D gene (6 bases). The length of the CDR3 is 16 residues. CDR1 and CDR2 (germline): SGHRS, YFSETQ. V dropped 0 bases and J dropped 4 bases, with 17 bases sitting between them. Complete variable domain (other parts from reference TRBV5-1 and TRBJ2-7): KAGVTQTPRYLIKTRGQQVTLSCSPISGHRSVSWYQQTPGQGLQFLFEYFSETQRNKGNFPGRFSGRQFSNSRSEMNVSTLELGDSALYLCASSLVGTPVAYEQYFGPGTRLTVT.

The V and J genes are TRBV29-1 and TRBJ1-2; maybe TRBD1 (6 bases). With 4 bases removed from V and 1 base from J, the gap between germline ends came to 13 bases. The CDR3 is made up of 14 amino acids. The V gene's germline CDR1 is SQVTM and CDR2 ANQGSEA. The CDR3 is CSVVFPDSNYGYTF. CDR3 in DNA: TGCAGCGTTGTTTTCCCGGACAGTAACTATGGCTACACCTTC.

The V gene is TRBV10-3, the J gene TRBJ2-1; 12 positions match TRBD2. The V segment lost 6 bases and the J segment 7 bases; nucleotides outside the gene matches: 7. The CDR3 has 15 residues. In germline, CDR1 is ENHRY, CDR2 SYGVKD. Here the CDR3 DNA reads TGTGCCATCAGCCCGACTAGCGGGAGTGGAAATGAGCAGTTCTTC. Amino acid sequence: CAISPTSGSGNEQFF.

The V gene is TRBV28, the J gene TRBJ1-5, with TRBD1 identical over 7 bases. V dropped 6 bases and J dropped 1; count of bases not matched to a gene: 12. The CDR3 consists of 17 residues. Germline V lookup: CDR1 MDHEN, CDR2 SYDVKM. CDR3 nucleotides: TGTGCCAGCAGACCTTCCGGGACAGAGCTGAGCAATCAGCCCCAGCATTTT. Its protein is CASRPSGTELSNQPQHF. The full variable domain, its missing parts supplied by reference TRBV28 and TRBJ1-5, is DVKVTQSSRYLVKRTGEKVFLECVQDMDHENMFWYRQDPGLGLRLIYFSYDVKMKEKGDIPEGYSVSREKKERFSLILESASTNQTSMYLCASRPSGTELSNQPQHFGDGTRLSIL.

V usage is TRBV5-1 and J usage is TRBJ2-7; D is undetermined. CDR3 length: 13 residues. V was shortened by 5 bases and J by 4 bases, with 13 bases between the two germline ends. Germline V gene sequence: CDR1 SGHRS, CDR2 YFSETQ. In DNA form, the CDR3 reads TGCGCCAGCAGTCCCGATAACGGGTACGAGCAGTACTTC. Residues: CASSPDNGYEQYF.

The rearrangement uses TRBV7-6 and TRBJ1-1; no firm D call. V lost 1 base and J 11 bases, leaving 17 bases between the germline ends. The length of the CDR3 is 14 residues. Looked up from germline, CDR1 is SGHVS and CDR2 is FNYEAQ. CDR3 protein: CASSLGPTAADAFF. In DNA form, the CDR3 reads TGTGCCAGCAGCTTAGGGCCGACGGCCGCGGATGCTTTCTTT.

Here the CDR3 reads CASSWTGGGTQYF. CDR3 sequence (DNA): TGTGCCAGCAGTTGGACAGGGGGCGGTACGCAGTATTTT. The genes are TRBV2 and TRBJ2-3; 11 nucleotides match TRBD1. The junction had 3 bases not matched to a gene; V was cut back by 5 bases and J by 8 bases. Looked up from germline, CDR1 is SNHLY and CDR2 is FYNNEI. The CDR3 covers 13 residues. Complete variable domain (other parts from reference TRBV2 and TRBJ2-3): EPEVTQTPSHQVTQMGQEVILRCVPISNHLYFYWYRQILGQKVEFLVSFYNNEISEKSEIFDDQFSVERPDGSNFTLKIRSTKLEDSAMYFCASSWTGGGTQYFGPGTRLTVL.

The chain uses TRBV7-6 and TRBJ2-7; a weak D match, TRBD2 (5 bases). This CDR3 has 14 amino acids. Trimming stripped 5 bases from V and 2 bases from J, with 13 bases between. The germline gives CDR1 SGHVS, CDR2 FNYEAQ. Here the CDR3 DNA reads TGTGCCAGCAGCGATCGACGAGGGCCCTACGAGCAGTACTTC. It translates to CASSDRRGPYEQYF.

V and J are TRBV28 and TRBJ1-1; perhaps TRBD1 as D (6 bases). CDR3 length equals 15 residues. Per germline, CDR1 MDHEN and CDR2 SYDVKM. V was pared by 1 base and J by 4 bases, with 13 bases between. The CDR3 nucleotides read TGTGCCAGCAGTTTATTAGGGGGTGGCGTCACTGAAGCTTTCTTT. Protein: CASSLLGGGVTEAFF.

The V call is TRBV30, the J call TRBJ2-1, with 15 bases identical to TRBD2. The CDR3 length is 17 residues. The trim removed 0 bases at V and 6 bases at J, leaving 6 bases unmatched. Per germline, CDR1 GTSNPN and CDR2 SVGIG (reference sequence). The CDR3 region has the DNA TGTGCCTGGAGTGTCGTTGGACTAGCGGGAGGGATCAATGAGCAGTTCTTC. Protein: CAWSVVGLAGGINEQFF.

This chain uses TRBV10-1 with TRBJ2-3; perhaps TRBD1 as D (7 bases). The CDR3 is 16 residues long. Trimming removed 6 bases at V and 1 base at J, with 17 bases between. The germline V gene encodes CDR1 WNHNN and CDR2 SYGVQD (reference sequence). CDR3 residues: CASSHPGGPGTDTQYF. CDR3 sequence (DNA): TGCGCCAGCAGCCACCCAGGGGGGCCTGGCACAGATACGCAGTATTTT.

This rearrangement joins TRBV4-1 to TRBJ2-2; no reliable D call. CDR3 size: 13 residues. The V and J ends lost 6 bases and 8 bases respectively, with 13 bases between them. Germline V gene lookup returns CDR1 MGHRA and CDR2 YSYEKL. DNA for the CDR3: TGCGCCAGCAGTTTAAACAGAGATGGGGAGCTGTTTTTT. Residues: CASSLNRDGELFF.

The sample holds a few counts of this clone. This chain links TRBV13 with TRBJ2-7; 7 bases align to TRBD2. CDR3 size: 18 residues. Germline assignment: CDR1 PRHDT and CDR2 FYEKMQ (reference sequence). V was pared by 3 bases and J by 1 base, with 15 bases of the junction left unmatched. This CDR3 is CASSFNLGTGRFSYEQYF. Written as DNA, the CDR3 is TGTGCCAGCAGCTTTAATCTGGGAACCGGGAGGTTTTCCTACGAGCAGTACTTC.

V usage is TRBV7-2 and J usage is TRBJ2-1; 10 bases align to TRBD2. The CDR3 spans 15 residues. V lost 5 bases, J lost 0 bases, and 1 base stayed unmatched. Germline V gives CDR1 SGHTA, CDR2 FQGNSA. The CDR3 spells CASSPSGSSYNEQFF. The CDR3 DNA is TGTGCCAGCAGCCCTAGCGGGAGCTCCTACAATGAGCAGTTCTTC.

The rearrangement joins TRBV10-2 to TRBJ2-7; TRBD1 might be the D (5 bases). The CDR3 is 11 amino acids. Trimming shortened V by 3 bases and J by 9 bases, and 9 bases separated the two germline ends. Germline-derived CDR1 and CDR2 are WSHSY and SAAADI. CDR3 sequence (DNA): TGCGCCAGCAGTGATGGGGCTAGGCAGTACTTC. Amino acids: CASSDGARQYF.